This is a list of T cell receptor beta chains from one sample in a study of identifying expanded T cells in peripheral blood. Clones were sequenced by immunoSEQ multiplex PCR, and TCRdb holds only the in-frame ones, with some missing. The profile shows about 100,000 clones, approximately 89% of them singletons. The sequenced sample was blood. These receptors were taken from a person aged 18 to 70 in good health. Each CDR3 is given with its conserved first and last residue. Fields, in order: J gene, V gene, clone size, D gene, CDR3 DNA, CDR3 protein. The D gene is left open where the match is weak. Clone size is stated in some rows and not others, as once, few, many or a class when expanded.

TRBJ2-3,TRBV13,-,-,TGTGCCAGCAGCGAAAACACAGATACGCAGTATTTT,CASSENTDTQYF
TRBJ1-3,TRBV5-6,-,-,TGTGCCAGCAGCTTGGACAGGGTGGATTCTGGAAACACCATATATTTT,CASSLDRVDSGNTIYF
TRBJ1-3,TRBV6-1,-,-,TGTGCCAGCAGTGGGGGGGTGAAGTCGAACACCATATATTTT,CASSGGVKSNTIYF
TRBJ1-2,TRBV6-1,-,TRBD1,TGTGCCAGCAGTGGGGACAGCACCTATGGCTACACCTTC,CASSGDSTYGYTF
TRBJ1-5,TRBV7-2,-,-,TGTGCCAGCAGCTTCATCCTGGGGAATCAGCCCCAGCATTTT,CASSFILGNQPQHF
TRBJ2-2,TRBV4-1,-,TRBD2,TGCGCCAGCAGCCAAGTGCGACTAGCGGGAGTCGGAGCCGGGGAGCTGTTTTTT,CASSQVRLAGVGAGELFF
TRBJ2-3,TRBV6-4,-,-,TGTGCCAGCAGTACAGGAATTAGCACAGATACGCAGTATTTT,CASSTGISTDTQYF
TRBJ2-1,TRBV9,-,TRBD2,TGTGCCAGCGGCCCCCCTGGGACTAGCGTCGATGAGCAGTTCTTC,CASGPPGTSVDEQFF
TRBJ2-7,TRBV25-1,-,-,TGTGCCAGCAGGGCTAGGGGGACCAGGGGCGGGGAGCAGTACTTC,CASRARGTRGGEQYF
TRBJ2-3,TRBV2,once,TRBD2,TGTGCCAGCAAAGGGACTAGCGGGGGTACAGATACGCAGTATTTT,CASKGTSGGTDTQYF
TRBJ1-5,TRBV5-1,-,TRBD1,TGCGCCAGCAGCCCGACAGGGAACAATCAGCCCCAGCATTTT,CASSPTGNNQPQHF
TRBJ2-7,TRBV4-1,-,-,TGCGCCAGCAGCCCCCGGGCGTGGGGGAGCCACGAGCAGTACTTC,CASSPRAWGSHEQYF
TRBJ1-2,TRBV5-1,few,TRBD1,TGCGCCAGCAGAAGGACAGGGAGCAAGGGCTATGGCTACACCTTC,CASRRTGSKGYGYTF
TRBJ2-1,TRBV29-1,-,-,TGCAGCGTTGAAAGAGCTGAGGGTCGTCCGGGCAATGAGCAGTTCTTC,CSVERAEGRPGNEQFF
TRBJ1-1,TRBV7-9,-,-,TGTGCCAGCAGCTTAGTTGGTGGGGACACTGAAGCTTTCTTT,CASSLVGGDTEAFF
TRBJ2-3,TRBV5-6,-,-,TGTGCCAGCAGCCCCGGGACCGCTTCGAGGGATACGCAGTATTTT,CASSPGTASRDTQYF
TRBJ2-1,TRBV11-2,-,-,TGTGCCAGCAGCTTAAGTTCGGGGTCTTGGGCTGAGCAGTTCTTC,CASSLSSGSWAEQFF
TRBJ2-7,TRBV7-9,-,-,TGTGCCAGCAGCTTATCGGGGGCAGGCTCCTACGAGCAGTACTTC,CASSLSGAGSYEQYF
TRBJ1-1,TRBV7-9,-,-,TGTGCCAGCAGCTTAGTAGCAGGGGTGCGGACTGAAGCTTTCTTT,CASSLVAGVRTEAFF
TRBJ2-3,TRBV10-1,-,-,TGCGCCAGCAGTGATAGGGAGGAAGCAGATACGCAGTATTTT,CASSDREEADTQYF
TRBJ2-7,TRBV4-2,-,TRBD2,TGTGCCAGCAGCCAAGATTCCCTGGCGGGGGGGGCCTACGAGCAGTACTTC,CASSQDSLAGGAYEQYF
TRBJ2-5,TRBV5-1,-,-,TGCGCCAGCAGACTCGTGAGGGGACAAGAGACCCAGTACTTC,CASRLVRGQETQYF
TRBJ1-6,TRBV7-2,-,-,TGTGCCAGCAGCTTAGCGAGGCAGGGTGGGTCACCCCTCCACTTT,CASSLARQGGSPLHF
TRBJ2-1,TRBV4-1,-,-,TGCGCCAGCAGCCAAGGAGGGGGTGGGAATGAGCAGTTCTTC,CASSQGGGGNEQFF
TRBJ2-5,TRBV7-9,-,TRBD2,TGTGCCAGCAGCCCCGGGACTAGCGGGGTGGCCCAGTACTTC,CASSPGTSGVAQYF
TRBJ2-3,TRBV6-1,-,-,TGTGCCAGCACGGGGGAGCGGCCACCCGAGGATACGCAGTATTTT,CASTGERPPEDTQYF
TRBJ1-2,TRBV5-6,-,-,TGTGCCAGCAGCTTGGGGACAGCATACTATGGCTACACCTTC,CASSLGTAYYGYTF
TRBJ1-2,TRBV19,-,-,TGTGCCAGTAGCTTCCAGGGACCTTATGGCTACACCTTC,CASSFQGPYGYTF